This T cell receptor beta chain derives from a study of spatial heterogeneity in lung cancer. Study-wide context: Any follow-up PBMC samples that were available went on to be sequenced, and the median time to follow-up was two to three years after resection. Alpha-chain sequences were consistently detected less often than beta-chain sequences. An average of more than ten raw reads was observed per unique TCR and UMI combination.

TCRdb redid the calling of the 5' RACE reads with MiXCR, one entry per CDR3 protein. The sample holds around 41,000 distinct CDR3 sequences, 22% seen once. CDR1 is WSHSY and CDR2 is SAAADI in the germline V gene. The CDR3 totals 15 residues. V gave up 4 bases and J gave up 5 bases; unmatched junction bases: 8. Time point noted: blood at routine non-recurrence follow-up after resection. A note on this clonotype: The antigen is unknown.

Findings and caveats of the study: Tumor TCRs that were ubiquitous and expanded showed up in blood more at resection than follow-up.

The chain has TRBV10-2 and TRBJ2-7, with 10 bases that match TRBD2. The sequencing used PBMCs, collected at follow-up. The receptor was isolated from a female donor with early-stage non-small cell lung cancer. CDR3 sequence (DNA): TGCGCCAGCAGTGGAGCGGGAGGGCCGATCGACGAGCAGTACTTC. Translating gives CASSGAGGPIDEQYF.